This T cell receptor beta chain was obtained from a study of beta chain features in type 1 diabetes. Study overall: Summed over all samples, the examined sorted cells came to roughly 110 million.

Findings and limits, study-wide: Researchers report that Type 1 diabetes patients had moderately but significantly shorter TCRB CDR3s across all four CD4+ subsets.

Sequencing targeted expressed TCRB transcripts, as all isolated RNA had been reverse transcribed. Clones were sequenced by immunoSEQ multiplex PCR, and TCRdb holds only the in-frame ones, with some missing. The table has over 25,000 clones, roughly three fifths seen once. The CDR3 consists of 15 residues. V shed 8 bases and J shed 2 bases, with 17 bases lying between them. Germline assignment: CDR1 MDHEN and CDR2 SYDVKM. For this clone: What it recognizes is unknown.

Sorting based on CD45RO/CCR7/CD25/CD127/CD95/CD27 separated CD4+ naive, central memory, regulatory and stem cell-like memory cells. J is TRBJ2-3 and V is TRBV28, with D possibly being TRBD2 (6 bases). The specimen sequenced was Tregs from blood. This clonotype originated in a woman between 18 and 30 years old with type 1 diabetes. The CDR3 loop reads CASGSFGSVTDTQYF. The DNA for the CDR3 is TGTGCCAGCGGGAGCTTCGGGAGTGTCACAGATACGCAGTATTTT.